Below, 6 T cell receptor beta chains from the same sample are listed, as sequenced in a study of PD-L1 blockade in urothelial cancer. Repertoires were generated with immunoSEQ multiplex PCR, while TCRdb's copy carries only in-frame clones and drops some. Altogether 50,000 or so clones are present, around 85% being singletons, with the ten largest covering approximately 1.8%. Time point specified: peripheral blood 6 weeks after treatment start. The sequencing used PBMCs, collected around atezolizumab (anti-PD-L1) treatment. The origin of the receptors is a middle-aged man with urothelial cancer.

V gene TRBV9 combines with J gene TRBJ2-2; 12 bases map to TRBD2. The CDR3 contains 18 residues. Germline CDR1 SGDLS, CDR2 YYNGEE. Germline trimming cut 0 bases from V and 6 bases from J; bases unmatched to any gene: 9. The CDR3 region has the DNA TGTGCCAGCAGCGTAGCCCTGCTAGCGGGGGGGCTCGCCGGGGAGCTGTTTTTT. Protein sequence: CASSVALLAGGLAGELFF.

CDR3 nucleotides: TGTGCCAGCGGGCAATTAGCGGGCGGGACAGATACGCAGTATTTT. Translation: CASGQLAGGTDTQYF. The chain links TRBV14 to TRBJ2-3; 7 nucleotides align to TRBD2. V shed 8 bases and J 3 bases; nucleotides not matched to a gene: 11. The germline V gene encodes CDR1 SGHDN and CDR2 FVKESK. The CDR3 covers 15 residues.

V gene TRBV6-5 combines with J gene TRBJ2-3; D perhaps matches TRBD1 (6 bases). Trimming removed 6 bases from V and 2 bases from J, with 15 bases in between. This CDR3 contains 15 residues. From germline, CDR1 is MNHEY and CDR2 SVGAGI. This CDR3 reads CASRAPGHLTDTQYF. CDR3 in DNA: TGTGCCAGCAGAGCGCCGGGACACCTCACAGATACGCAGTATTTT.

This clone was detected only once. The rearrangement uses TRBV7-9 and TRBJ2-1; 12 bases are shared with TRBD1. CDR1 and CDR2 from the germline V gene are SEHNR and FQNEAQ (reference sequence). The CDR3 consists of 15 residues. Unmatched junction bases numbered 5, after V lost 3 bases and J lost 8 bases. The CDR3 region has the DNA TGTGCCAGCAGCTTCCGGGACAGGGGGCGCGATGAGCAGTTCTTC. This gives the protein CASSFRDRGRDEQFF.

CDR3 region: CASSPGLAGAEDALYNEQFF. The CDR3 DNA follows: TGTGCCAGCAGTCCCGGACTAGCGGGAGCAGAGGATGCGTTATACAATGAGCAGTTCTTC. The chain employs TRBV27 and TRBJ2-1; TRBD2 agrees at 13 bases. The CDR3 is 20 residues long. The V segment lost 5 bases and the J segment 4 bases; nucleotides outside the gene matches: 17. In germline, CDR1 is MNHEY, CDR2 SMNVEV (reference sequence).

A word on this clone: One junction end does not reproduce the germline sequence, and a read error may be involved. This chain links TRBV6-5 with TRBJ2-5; 7 bases are a match to TRBD2. CDR1 MNHEY and CDR2 SVGAGI come from the germline V gene. The CDR3 is 16 amino acids. CDR3 in DNA: TGTGCCAGCACTTACCTGGCGGGAGAGTACCAAGAGACCCAGTACTTC. Translated, it gives CASTYLAGEYQETQYF.